These 25 T cell receptor beta chains were sequenced from one sample in a study of blood T cell repertoires in COVID-19. Produced via immunoSEQ multiplex PCR; TCRdb's table is partial and in-frame only. The table includes more than 150,000 clones, 80% to 90% detected once. Sequenced sample: peripheral blood. The receptor set was obtained from a woman aged 40 to 50 with acute or convalescent COVID-19.

The chain combines TRBV5-1 with TRBJ1-1, with a possible D match to TRBD1 (6 bases). CDR3 length equals 14 residues. V gave up 0 bases and J gave up 4 bases, with 10 bases separating them. Germline CDR1 SGHRS, CDR2 YFSETQ. In DNA form, the CDR3 reads TGCGCCAGCAGCTTGGTTCAGGGGAGCACTGAAGCTTTCTTT. Translating it yields CASSLVQGSTEAFF.

The chain recombines TRBV11-2 with TRBJ2-7; D possibly corresponds to TRBD1 (6 bases). Germline CDR1 SGHAT, CDR2 FQNNGV. CDR3 length: 15 residues. V was pared by 7 bases and J by 2 bases, with 18 bases between. The CDR3 is CASTLDRDNPYEQYF. The CDR3 nucleotides are TGTGCCAGCACCCTAGACCGGGACAACCCCTACGAGCAGTACTTC.

The CDR3 DNA reads TGTGCCAGTAAGGCAGGGGTGGACTCTGGGGCCAACGTCCTGACTTTC. This translates into CASKAGVDSGANVLTF. The chain has TRBV19 and TRBJ2-6; perhaps TRBD1 as D (6 bases). V lost 7 bases and J 0 bases, leaving 13 bases between the germline ends. Germline CDR1 and CDR2: LNHDA and SQIVND (reference sequence). The CDR3 loop spans 16 amino acids.

The V call is TRBV29-1, the J call TRBJ2-1; 7 bases are shared with TRBD1. This CDR3 is built from 14 residues. Germline CDR1 is SQVTM and CDR2 is ANQGSEA. V was pared by 8 bases and J by 0 bases, with 7 bases of the junction left unmatched. CDR3 in DNA: TGCAGCACTTGGGACAGTCGCTCCTACAATGAGCAGTTCTTC. Residues: CSTWDSRSYNEQFF.

This clone has just one count. The CDR3 nucleotides read TGCGCCAGCAGCTCAGAAGCCGGGACAGCGAGTGAAAAACTGTTTTTT. Amino acid sequence: CASSSEAGTASEKLFF. The rearrangement uses TRBV5-1 and TRBJ1-4; 7 bases map to TRBD1. This CDR3 region has 16 residues. CDR1 and CDR2 from the germline V gene are SGHRS and YFSETQ. Trimming removed 3 bases from V and 7 bases from J; junction bases left unmatched: 12.

This chain joins TRBV5-1 and TRBJ1-2; D may be TRBD1 (5 bases). This CDR3 has 16 residues. With 0 bases removed from V and 4 bases from J, the gap between germline ends came to 16 bases. Germline loops: CDR1 SGHRS, CDR2 YFSETQ. CDR3 residues: CASSLAGGDGSYGYTF. The CDR3 bases are TGCGCCAGCAGCTTGGCGGGGGGTGACGGAAGCTATGGCTACACCTTC.

CDR3 in DNA: TGTGCCAGCAGTGAAGGAGTAGGAGAGCTAGAGCAGTTCTTC. Translated, it gives CASSEGVGELEQFF. The chain links TRBV6-1 to TRBJ2-1; D is undetermined. This CDR3 contains 14 residues. Germline assignment: CDR1 MNHNS and CDR2 SASEGT. Deletions cut 1 base from V and 10 bases from J, with 14 bases between.

This sequence joins TRBV19 and TRBJ1-1, with 7 positions matching TRBD1. The ends lost 9 bases at V and 1 base at J; junction bases unmatched: 8. The length of the CDR3 is 14 residues. Germline V CDR1 and CDR2: LNHDA, SQIVND (reference sequence). DNA of the CDR3: TGTGCCAGCCAGGGACAGCTCCCGAACACTGAAGCTTTCTTT. This translates into CASQGQLPNTEAFF.

This sequence joins TRBV7-9 and TRBJ2-1, with unresolved D. Germline CDR1 and CDR2: SEHNR and FQNEAQ (reference sequence). This CDR3 has 15 residues. V was pared by 6 bases and J by 0 bases, with 12 bases between. The CDR3 DNA reads as TGTGCCAGCAGTCCCCACATTGGCTCCTACAATGAGCAGTTCTTC. Residues: CASSPHIGSYNEQFF.

This clone appeared a few times. The gene calls are TRBV11-1 and TRBJ2-3; the match to TRBD1 covers 10 bases. Per the germline V gene, CDR1 is SGHAT and CDR2 is FQDESV (reference sequence). With V trimmed by 1 base and J by 4 bases, 2 bases remained unmatched. This CDR3 has 15 residues. The CDR3 spells CASSLDGTGADTQYF. CDR3 sequence (DNA): TGTGCCAGCAGCTTAGACGGGACAGGGGCAGATACGCAGTATTTT.

The rearrangement joins TRBV24-1 to TRBJ1-1; TRBD1 might be the D (5 bases). The CDR3 totals 13 residues. Germline V gene lookup returns CDR1 KGHDR and CDR2 SFDVKD. V lost 7 bases to trimming and J lost 1 base, with 9 bases between them. The DNA for the CDR3 is TGTGCCACCAGGGACAATCGGAACACTGAAGCTTTCTTT. Translated: CATRDNRNTEAFF.

The chain joins TRBV3-1 (or the pseudogene TRBV3-2) to TRBJ2-2, with TRBD2 matching over 10 bases. CDR1 and CDR2 (germline): LGHDT, YNNKEL (reference sequence). The CDR3 totals 17 residues. V was clipped by 1 base and J by 2 bases; unmatched bases: 4. Here the CDR3 DNA reads TGTGCCAGCAGCCAAGTAGGACTAGCGGTTAACACCGGGGAGCTGTTTTTT. Protein sequence: CASSQVGLAVNTGELFF.

This clone showed up just a few times. The chain has TRBV2 and TRBJ1-5; no definite D call. The length of the CDR3 is 15 residues. The germline V gene encodes CDR1 SNHLY and CDR2 FYNNEI. The V end lost 2 bases, the J end lost 0 bases, and 8 bases lay between the germline ends. CDR3 amino acids: CASSESGFSNQPQHF. The CDR3 nucleotides read TGTGCCAGCAGTGAATCGGGGTTTAGCAATCAGCCCCAGCATTTT. The whole variable domain, remainder taken from reference TRBV2 and TRBJ1-5, is EPEVTQTPSHQVTQMGQEVILRCVPISNHLYFYWYRQILGQKVEFLVSFYNNEISEKSEIFDDQFSVERPDGSNFTLKIRSTKLEDSAMYFCASSESGFSNQPQHFGDGTRLSIL.

The rearrangement joins TRBV6-4 to TRBJ1-1, with TRBD1 identical over 8 bases. CDR3 length: 13 amino acids. Germline CDR1 reads MRHNA; CDR2 reads SNTAGT. V was clipped by 7 bases and J by 5 bases; unmatched bases: 6. Here the CDR3 DNA reads TGTGCCAGCAAGAGGACAGGGTCTACTGAAGCTTTCTTT. The encoded protein is CASKRTGSTEAFF.

V is TRBV14 and J is TRBJ1-2; D gene unclear. CDR1 is SGHDN, CDR2 FVKESK, per germline. Between the trimmed V and J ends, which lost 1 base and 0 bases, there was a span of 9 bases. The CDR3 covers 15 residues. The CDR3 loop is CASSQGGSTNYGYTF. The CDR3 nucleotides read TGTGCCAGCAGCCAAGGTGGCAGTACTAACTATGGCTACACCTTC.

V and J are TRBV4-1 and TRBJ2-3; D is unresolved. The V and J ends lost 1 base and 3 bases respectively, with 8 bases between them. The CDR3 is 14 amino acids. In germline, CDR1 is MGHRA, CDR2 YSYEKL. The CDR3 sequence: CASSQGVSTDTQYF. CDR3 DNA sequence: TGCGCCAGCAGCCAAGGTGTCTCTACAGATACGCAGTATTTT.

This chain connects TRBV6-5 to TRBJ1-2, with TRBD1 as a possible D gene (5 bases). With 5 bases removed from V and 8 bases from J, the gap between germline ends came to 12 bases. From germline, CDR1 is MNHEY and CDR2 SVGAGI. CDR3 length: 12 residues. The CDR3 DNA is TGTGCCAGCAGTCTTCAGGGTCACGGCTACACCTTC. Translated: CASSLQGHGYTF.

The V gene is TRBV24-1, the J gene TRBJ1-5; 9 bases match TRBD1. CDR3 length: 13 amino acids. The V segment lost 9 bases and the J segment 4 bases; nucleotides outside the gene matches: 3. The germline V gene encodes CDR1 KGHDR and CDR2 SFDVKD. The CDR3 coding sequence is TGTGCCACCCCTGACAGGGGGAATCAGCCCCAGCATTTT. Amino acids: CATPDRGNQPQHF.

This clone appeared a single time. The chain couples TRBV30 to TRBJ2-7, with 10 bases lining up with TRBD1. The CDR3 spans 13 residues. Germline CDR1 reads GTSNPN; CDR2 reads SVGIG (reference sequence). With V trimmed by 2 bases and J by 6 bases, 4 bases remained unmatched. DNA for the CDR3: TGTGCCTGGAGTAGGACAGGGGGGGGCGAGCAGTACTTC. As protein: CAWSRTGGGEQYF.

The chain joins TRBV5-4 to TRBJ2-3; tentative D call: TRBD2 (5 bases). The CDR3 loop spans 16 amino acids. V lost 4 bases and J lost 2, with 17 bases in between. From germline, CDR1 is SGHNT and CDR2 YYREEE (reference sequence). Here the CDR3 DNA reads TGTGCCAGCAGCCCAATAAGCGGTTTCTCCACAGATACGCAGTATTTT. Translating it yields CASSPISGFSTDTQYF. The full variable domain, rest sourced from reference TRBV5-4 and TRBJ2-3, is ETGVTQSPTHLIKTRGQQVTLRCSSQSGHNTVSWYQQALGQGPQFIFQYYREEENGRGNFPPRFSGLQFPNYSSELNVNALELDDSALYLCASSPISGFSTDTQYFGPGTRLTVL.

The gene calls are TRBV5-1 and TRBJ2-7, with D perhaps TRBD1 (5 bases). The CDR3 extends over 14 amino acids. In germline, CDR1 is SGHRS, CDR2 YFSETQ. Between the trimmed V and J ends, which lost 1 base and 2 bases, there was a span of 10 bases. In DNA, the CDR3 is TGCGCCAGCAGCTTGAGGGGCTCTACCTACGAGCAGTACTTC. It specifies CASSLRGSTYEQYF.

The chain's CDR3 is CASIDLALETQYF. The CDR3, as DNA: TGTGCCAGCATCGACCTAGCACTAGAGACCCAGTACTTC. The genes are TRBV2 and TRBJ2-5, with D possibly being TRBD2 (5 bases). Per germline, CDR1 SNHLY and CDR2 FYNNEI. This CDR3 comprises 13 residues. With 7 bases removed from V and 4 bases from J, the gap between germline ends came to 13 bases.

The chain uses TRBV13 and TRBJ2-5; TRBD2 agrees at 9 bases. The J segment lost 2 bases and the V segment lost 0 bases, leaving 7 bases of the junction unmatched. Germline assignment: CDR1 PRHDT and CDR2 FYEKMQ (reference sequence). The CDR3 loop spans 17 amino acids. CDR3: CASSLGPSGKGQETQYF. The CDR3 DNA is TGTGCCAGCAGCTTAGGCCCTAGCGGGAAGGGTCAAGAGACCCAGTACTTC.

J is TRBJ1-4 and V is TRBV9, with 10 bases lining up with TRBD1. This CDR3 contains 15 residues. Trimming cost V 2 bases and J 8 bases; bases outside gene matches: 6. Germline V gives CDR1 SGDLS, CDR2 YYNGEE. The CDR3: CASSVGTGVGEKLFF. The CDR3 DNA is TGTGCCAGCAGCGTCGGGACAGGGGTTGGCGAAAAACTGTTTTTT.

The chain recombines TRBV10-1 with TRBJ1-5; 11 bases line up with TRBD1. This CDR3 region has 15 residues. The ends lost 6 bases at V and 5 bases at J; junction bases unmatched: 6. Germline assignment: CDR1 WNHNN and CDR2 SYGVQD (reference sequence). This chain's CDR3 is CASSGDRGKDQPQHF. In nucleotides, the CDR3 is TGCGCCAGCAGCGGGGACAGGGGGAAGGATCAGCCCCAGCATTTT.